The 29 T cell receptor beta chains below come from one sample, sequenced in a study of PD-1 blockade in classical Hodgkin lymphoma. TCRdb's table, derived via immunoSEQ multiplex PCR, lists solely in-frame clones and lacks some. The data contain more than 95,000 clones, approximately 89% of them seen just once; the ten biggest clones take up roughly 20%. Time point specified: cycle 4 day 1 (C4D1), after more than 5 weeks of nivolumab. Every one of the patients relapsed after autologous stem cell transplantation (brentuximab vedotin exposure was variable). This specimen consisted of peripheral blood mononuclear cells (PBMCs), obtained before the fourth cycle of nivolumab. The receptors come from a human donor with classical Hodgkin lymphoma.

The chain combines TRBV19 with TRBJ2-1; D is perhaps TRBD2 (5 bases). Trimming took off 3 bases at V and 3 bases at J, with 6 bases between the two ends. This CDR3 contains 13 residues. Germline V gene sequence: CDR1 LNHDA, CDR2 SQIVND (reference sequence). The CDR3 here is CASSIGVYNEQFF. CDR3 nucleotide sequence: TGTGCCAGTAGTATCGGGGTCTACAATGAGCAGTTCTTC.

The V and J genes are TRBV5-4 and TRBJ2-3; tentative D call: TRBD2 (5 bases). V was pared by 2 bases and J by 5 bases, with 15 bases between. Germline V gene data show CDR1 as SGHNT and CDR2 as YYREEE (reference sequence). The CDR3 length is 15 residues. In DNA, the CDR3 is TGTGCCAGCAGCTTACGAGTCACCGAGGGAGATACGCAGTATTTT. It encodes CASSLRVTEGDTQYF.

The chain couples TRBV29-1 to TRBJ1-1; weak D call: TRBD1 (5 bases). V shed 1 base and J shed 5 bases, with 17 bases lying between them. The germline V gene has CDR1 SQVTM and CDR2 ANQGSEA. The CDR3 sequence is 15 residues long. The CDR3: CSVEAPSRDGTEAFF. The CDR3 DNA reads TGCAGCGTTGAAGCACCCAGCAGGGATGGAACTGAAGCTTTCTTT.

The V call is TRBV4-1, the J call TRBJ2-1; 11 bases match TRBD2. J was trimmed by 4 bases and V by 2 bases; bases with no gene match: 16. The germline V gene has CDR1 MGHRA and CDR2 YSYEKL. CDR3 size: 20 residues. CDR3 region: CASSQSLFVVGLAGYNEQFF. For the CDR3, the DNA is TGCGCCAGCAGCCAAAGTTTGTTTGTCGTCGGACTAGCGGGTTACAATGAGCAGTTCTTC.

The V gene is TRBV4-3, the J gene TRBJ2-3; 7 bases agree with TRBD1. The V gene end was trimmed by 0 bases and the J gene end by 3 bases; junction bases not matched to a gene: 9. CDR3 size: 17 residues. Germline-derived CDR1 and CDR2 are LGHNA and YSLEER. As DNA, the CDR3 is TGCGCCAGCAGCCAAGATATCCGGCAGGGGGTGACAGATACGCAGTATTTT. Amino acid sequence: CASSQDIRQGVTDTQYF.

The CDR3 loop is CASSHPDGEKLFF. CDR3 DNA sequence: TGTGCCAGCAGCCACCCGGACGGAGAAAAACTGTTTTTT. The chain combines TRBV11-2 with TRBJ1-4; D is unresolved. Germline CDR1 SGHAT, CDR2 FQNNGV. The CDR3 consists of 13 residues. V dropped 5 bases and J dropped 8 bases, with 12 bases sitting between them.

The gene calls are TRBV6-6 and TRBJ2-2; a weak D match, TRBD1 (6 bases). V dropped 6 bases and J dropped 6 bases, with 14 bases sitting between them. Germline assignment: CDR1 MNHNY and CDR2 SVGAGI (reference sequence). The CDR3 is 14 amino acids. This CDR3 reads CASRKAGAAGELFF. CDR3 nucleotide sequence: TGTGCCAGCAGGAAGGCAGGGGCGGCCGGGGAGCTGTTTTTT.

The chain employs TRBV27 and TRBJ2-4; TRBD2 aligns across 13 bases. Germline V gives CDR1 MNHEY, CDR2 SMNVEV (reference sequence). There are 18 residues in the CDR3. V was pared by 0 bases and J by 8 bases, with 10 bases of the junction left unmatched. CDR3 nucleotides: TGTGCCAGCAGTTTATCGCAACTAGCGGGAGGGCCTCATTACATTCAGTACTTC. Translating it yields CASSLSQLAGGPHYIQYF.

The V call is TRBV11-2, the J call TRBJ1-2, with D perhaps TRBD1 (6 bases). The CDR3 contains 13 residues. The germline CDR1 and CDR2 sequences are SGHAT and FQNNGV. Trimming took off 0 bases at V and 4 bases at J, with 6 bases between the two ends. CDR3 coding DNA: TGTGCCAGCAGCTTAGACAGGGGCTATGGCTACACCTTC. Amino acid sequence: CASSLDRGYGYTF.

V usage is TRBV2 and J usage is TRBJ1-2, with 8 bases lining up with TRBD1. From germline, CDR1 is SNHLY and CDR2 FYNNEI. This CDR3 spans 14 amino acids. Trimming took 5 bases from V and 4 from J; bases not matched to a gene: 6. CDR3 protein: CASSSAGTGYGYTF. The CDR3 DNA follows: TGTGCCAGCAGTTCCGCGGGGACAGGCTATGGCTACACCTTC.

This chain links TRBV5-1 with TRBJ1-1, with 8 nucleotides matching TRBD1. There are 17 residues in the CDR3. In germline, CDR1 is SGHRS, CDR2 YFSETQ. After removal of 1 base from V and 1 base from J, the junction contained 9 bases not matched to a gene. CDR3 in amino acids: CASSLSGTGEANTEAFF. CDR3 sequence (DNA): TGCGCCAGCAGCTTGTCCGGGACAGGAGAGGCGAACACTGAAGCTTTCTTT.

This CDR3 is CASKRVGDTEAFF. The DNA of the CDR3 is TGTGCCAGTAAACGGGTGGGGGACACTGAAGCTTTCTTT. The rearrangement links TRBV19 to TRBJ1-1, with a tentative D call TRBD1 (5 bases). Trimming left V 7 bases short and J 3 bases short, with 12 bases between. CDR1 LNHDA and CDR2 SQIVND come from the germline V gene (reference sequence). This CDR3 comprises 13 residues.

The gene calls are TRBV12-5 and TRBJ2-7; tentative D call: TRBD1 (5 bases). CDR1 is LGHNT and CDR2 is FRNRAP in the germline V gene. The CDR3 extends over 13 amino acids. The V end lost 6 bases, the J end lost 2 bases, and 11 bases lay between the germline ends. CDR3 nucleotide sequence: TGTGCTAGTGGCCAGGGTGGGGCCTACGAGCAGTACTTC. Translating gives CASGQGGAYEQYF.

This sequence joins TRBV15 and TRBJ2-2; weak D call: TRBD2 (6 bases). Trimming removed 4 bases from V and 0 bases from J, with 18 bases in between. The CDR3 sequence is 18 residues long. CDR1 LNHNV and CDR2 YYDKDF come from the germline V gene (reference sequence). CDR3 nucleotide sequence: TGTGCCACCAGCATGGGGTGGGCTAGCGCACCGAACACCGGGGAGCTGTTTTTT. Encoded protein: CATSMGWASAPNTGELFF.

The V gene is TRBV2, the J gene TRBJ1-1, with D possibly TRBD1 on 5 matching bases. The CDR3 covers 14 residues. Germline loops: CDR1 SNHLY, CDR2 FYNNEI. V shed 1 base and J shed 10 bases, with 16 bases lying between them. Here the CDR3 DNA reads TGTGCCAGCAGTGAAGTAGCAGGGCGGTTCGGAGCTTTCTTT. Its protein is CASSEVAGRFGAFF.

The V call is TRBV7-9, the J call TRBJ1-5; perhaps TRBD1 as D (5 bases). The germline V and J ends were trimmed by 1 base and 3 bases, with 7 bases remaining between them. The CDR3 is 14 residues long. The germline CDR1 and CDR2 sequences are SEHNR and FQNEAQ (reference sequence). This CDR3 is CASSLEGNNQPQHF. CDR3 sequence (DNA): TGTGCCAGCAGCTTAGAGGGGAACAATCAGCCCCAGCATTTT.

The DNA of the CDR3 is TGCAGCGTCGGGACAGGCTACGAGCAGTACTTC. Amino acids: CSVGTGYEQYF. This rearrangement joins TRBV29-1 to TRBJ2-7; 8 bases are shared with TRBD1. The CDR3 runs 11 residues. CDR1 and CDR2 from the germline V gene are SQVTM and ANQGSEA. V was clipped by 6 bases and J by 3 bases; unmatched bases: 1.

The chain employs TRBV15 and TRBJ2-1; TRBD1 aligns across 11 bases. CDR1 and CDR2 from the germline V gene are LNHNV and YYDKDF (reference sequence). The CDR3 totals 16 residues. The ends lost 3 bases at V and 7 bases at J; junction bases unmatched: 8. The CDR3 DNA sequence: TGTGCCACCAGCAGCCACCGGGACAGGGGGTCGAATGAGCAGTTCTTC. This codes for CATSSHRDRGSNEQFF.

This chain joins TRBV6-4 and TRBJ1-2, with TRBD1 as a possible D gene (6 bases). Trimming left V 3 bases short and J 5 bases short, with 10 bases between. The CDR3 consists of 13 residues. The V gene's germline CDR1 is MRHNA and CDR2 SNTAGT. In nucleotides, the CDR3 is TGTGCCAGCAGTGAACACGGACAGTATGGCTACACCTTC. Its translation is CASSEHGQYGYTF.

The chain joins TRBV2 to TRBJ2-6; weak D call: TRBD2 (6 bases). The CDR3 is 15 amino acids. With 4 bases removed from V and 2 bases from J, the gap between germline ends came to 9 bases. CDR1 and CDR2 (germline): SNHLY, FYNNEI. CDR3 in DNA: TGTGCCAGCAGTGGGGGAGGAACTGGGGCCAACGTCCTGACTTTC. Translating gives CASSGGGTGANVLTF.

The CDR3 reads CASGTEPSGGAKNIQYF. The DNA for the CDR3 is TGTGCCAGCGGCACCGAGCCTAGCGGGGGAGCCAAAAACATTCAGTACTTC. This chain uses TRBV5-8 with TRBJ2-4; TRBD2 matches at 10 bases. Unmatched junction bases numbered 10, after V lost 7 bases and J lost 0 bases. Germline CDR1 SGHTS, CDR2 YDEGEE. The CDR3 has 17 residues.

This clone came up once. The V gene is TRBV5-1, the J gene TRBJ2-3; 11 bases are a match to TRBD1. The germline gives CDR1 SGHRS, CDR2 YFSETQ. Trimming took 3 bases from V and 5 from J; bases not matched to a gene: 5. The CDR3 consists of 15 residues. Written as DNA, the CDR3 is TGCGCCAGCAGCTCGGGACAGGGGGAGAGAGATACGCAGTATTTT. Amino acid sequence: CASSSGQGERDTQYF.

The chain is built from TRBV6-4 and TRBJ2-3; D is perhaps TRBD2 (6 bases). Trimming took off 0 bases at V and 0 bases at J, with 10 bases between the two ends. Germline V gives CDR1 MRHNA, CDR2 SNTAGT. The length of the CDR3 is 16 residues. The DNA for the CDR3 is TGTGCCAGCAGTGACTCCCTAGCGAGGAGCACAGATACGCAGTATTTT. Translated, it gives CASSDSLARSTDTQYF.

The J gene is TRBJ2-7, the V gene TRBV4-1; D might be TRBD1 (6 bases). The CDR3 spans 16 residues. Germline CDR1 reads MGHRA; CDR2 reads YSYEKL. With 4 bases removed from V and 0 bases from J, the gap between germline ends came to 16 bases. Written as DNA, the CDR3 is TGCGCCAGCAGCCCCCAACCGGACAGTAGCTCCTACGAGCAGTACTTC. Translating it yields CASSPQPDSSSYEQYF.

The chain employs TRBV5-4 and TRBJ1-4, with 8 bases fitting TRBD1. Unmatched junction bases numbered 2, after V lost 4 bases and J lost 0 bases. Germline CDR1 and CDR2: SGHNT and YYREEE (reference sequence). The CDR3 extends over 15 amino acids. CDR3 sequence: CASSPGQATNEKLFF. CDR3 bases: TGTGCCAGCAGCCCGGGACAGGCAACTAATGAAAAACTGTTTTTT. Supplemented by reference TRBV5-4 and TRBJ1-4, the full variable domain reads ETGVTQSPTHLIKTRGQQVTLRCSSQSGHNTVSWYQQALGQGPQFIFQYYREEENGRGNFPPRFSGLQFPNYSSELNVNALELDDSALYLCASSPGQATNEKLFFGSGTQLSVL.

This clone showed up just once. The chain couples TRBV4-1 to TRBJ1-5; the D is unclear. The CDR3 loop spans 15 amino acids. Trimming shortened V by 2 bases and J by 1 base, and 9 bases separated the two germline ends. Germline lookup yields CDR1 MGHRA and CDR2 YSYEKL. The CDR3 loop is CASSQYVGSNQPQHF. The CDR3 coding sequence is TGCGCCAGCAGCCAATATGTGGGAAGCAATCAGCCCCAGCATTTT.

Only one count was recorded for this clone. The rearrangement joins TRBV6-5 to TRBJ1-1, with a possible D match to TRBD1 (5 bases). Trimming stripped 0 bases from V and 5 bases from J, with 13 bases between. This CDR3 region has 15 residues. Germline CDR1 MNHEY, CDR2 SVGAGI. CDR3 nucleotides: TGTGCCAGCAGTTACTCGTGGCAGGGTGGAACTGAAGCTTTCTTT. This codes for CASSYSWQGGTEAFF.

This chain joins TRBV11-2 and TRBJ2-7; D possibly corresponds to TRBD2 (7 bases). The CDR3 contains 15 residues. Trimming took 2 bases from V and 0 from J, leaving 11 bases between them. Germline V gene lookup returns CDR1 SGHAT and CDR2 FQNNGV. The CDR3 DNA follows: TGTGCCAGCAGCTTATTGCGGGGGCCCTCCTACGAGCAGTACTTC. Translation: CASSLLRGPSYEQYF.

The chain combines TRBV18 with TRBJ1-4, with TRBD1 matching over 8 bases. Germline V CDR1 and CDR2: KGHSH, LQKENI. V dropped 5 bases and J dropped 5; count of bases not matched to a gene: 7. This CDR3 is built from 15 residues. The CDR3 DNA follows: TGTGCCAGCTCAATTCGACAGGGGAGGAATGAAAAACTGTTTTTT. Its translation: CASSIRQGRNEKLFF.